Given below is one TCR beta chain in context. The data originate from a study of cytomegalovirus exposure and HLA in healthy donors. Assay used: immunoSEQ multiplex PCR; TCRdb lists only in-frame clones, some missing. The sample includes about 250,000 clones, approximately 84% of them seen just once. Germline lookup yields CDR1 MNHNS and CDR2 SASEGT. This CDR3 is 15 amino acids long. V was shortened by 3 bases and J by 7 bases, with 19 bases between the two germline ends. Input material: PBMCs. V and J are TRBV6-1 and TRBJ2-7, with D unresolved. This sequence was found in a man between 18 and 29 years old in good health and CMV-seropositive. The DNA for the CDR3 is TGTGCCAGCAGTGATCCCCAGGCCATGGCTCTAGAGCAGTACTTC. This encodes CASSDPQAMALEQYF.